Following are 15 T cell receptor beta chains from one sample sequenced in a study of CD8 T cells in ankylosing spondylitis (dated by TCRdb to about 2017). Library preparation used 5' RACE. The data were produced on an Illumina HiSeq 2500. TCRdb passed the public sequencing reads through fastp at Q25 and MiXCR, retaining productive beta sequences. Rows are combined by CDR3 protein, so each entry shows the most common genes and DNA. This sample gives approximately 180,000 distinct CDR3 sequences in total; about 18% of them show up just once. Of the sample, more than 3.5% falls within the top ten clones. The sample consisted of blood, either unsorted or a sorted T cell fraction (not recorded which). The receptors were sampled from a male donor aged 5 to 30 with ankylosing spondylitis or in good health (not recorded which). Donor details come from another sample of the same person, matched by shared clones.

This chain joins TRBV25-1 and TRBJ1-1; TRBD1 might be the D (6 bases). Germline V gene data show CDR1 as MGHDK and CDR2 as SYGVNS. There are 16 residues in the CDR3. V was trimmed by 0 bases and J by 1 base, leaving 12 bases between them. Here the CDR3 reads CASSEYTGTENTEAFF. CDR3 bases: TGTGCCAGCAGTGAATATACAGGGACGGAGAACACTGAAGCTTTCTTT.

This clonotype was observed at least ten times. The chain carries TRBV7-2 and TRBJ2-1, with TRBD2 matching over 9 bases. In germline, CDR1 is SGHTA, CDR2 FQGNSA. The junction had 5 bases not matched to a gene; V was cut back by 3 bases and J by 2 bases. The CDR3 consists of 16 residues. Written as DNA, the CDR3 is TGTGCCAGCAGCTTCAATAGCGGGAGTCCCTACAATGAGCAGTTCTTC. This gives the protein CASSFNSGSPYNEQFF.

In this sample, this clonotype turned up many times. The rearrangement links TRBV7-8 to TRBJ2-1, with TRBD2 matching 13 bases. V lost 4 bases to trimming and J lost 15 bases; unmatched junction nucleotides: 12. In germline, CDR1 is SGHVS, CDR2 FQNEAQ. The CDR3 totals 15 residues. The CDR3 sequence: CASSSARTSGSWAFF. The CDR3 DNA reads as TGTGCCAGCAGCTCAGCCCGGACTAGCGGGAGTTGGGCGTTCTTC.

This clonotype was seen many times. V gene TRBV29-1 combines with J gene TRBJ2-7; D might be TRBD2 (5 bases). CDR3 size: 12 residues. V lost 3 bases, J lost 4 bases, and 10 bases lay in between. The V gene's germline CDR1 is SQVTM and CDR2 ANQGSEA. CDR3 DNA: TGCAGCGTTGACCCCACGGGGTACGAGCAGTACTTC. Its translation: CSVDPTGYEQYF.

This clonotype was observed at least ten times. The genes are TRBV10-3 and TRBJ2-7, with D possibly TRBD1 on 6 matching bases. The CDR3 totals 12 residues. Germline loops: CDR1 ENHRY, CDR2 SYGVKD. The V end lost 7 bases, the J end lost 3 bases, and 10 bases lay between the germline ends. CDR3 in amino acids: CAITDRNYEQYF. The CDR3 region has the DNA TGTGCCATCACGGACAGAAACTACGAGCAGTACTTC.

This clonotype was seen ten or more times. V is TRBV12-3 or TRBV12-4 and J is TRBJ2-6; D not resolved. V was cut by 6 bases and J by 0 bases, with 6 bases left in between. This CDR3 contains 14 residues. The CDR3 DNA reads TGTGCCAGCAGCTCTCTCTCTGGGGCCAACGTCCTGACTTTC. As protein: CASSSLSGANVLTF.

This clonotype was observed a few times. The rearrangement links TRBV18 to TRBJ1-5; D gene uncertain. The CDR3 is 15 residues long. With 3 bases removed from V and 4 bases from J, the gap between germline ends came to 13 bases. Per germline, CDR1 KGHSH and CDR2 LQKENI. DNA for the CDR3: TGTGCCAGCTCACCTACGAGGCAACTAAATCAGCCCCAGCATTTT. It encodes CASSPTRQLNQPQHF.

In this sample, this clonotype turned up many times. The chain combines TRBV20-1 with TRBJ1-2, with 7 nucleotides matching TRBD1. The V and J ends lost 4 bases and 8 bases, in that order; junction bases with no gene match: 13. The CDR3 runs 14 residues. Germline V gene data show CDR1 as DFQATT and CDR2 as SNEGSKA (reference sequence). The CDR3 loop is CSAIRTGHYSGYTF. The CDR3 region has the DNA TGCAGTGCTATAAGGACAGGTCACTATTCAGGCTACACCTTC.

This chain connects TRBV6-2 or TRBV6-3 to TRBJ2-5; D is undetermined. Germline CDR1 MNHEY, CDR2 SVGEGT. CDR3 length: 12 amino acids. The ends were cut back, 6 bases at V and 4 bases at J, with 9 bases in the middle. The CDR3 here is CASSQRAETQYF. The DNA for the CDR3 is TGTGCCAGCAGCCAGCGAGCAGAGACCCAGTACTTC.

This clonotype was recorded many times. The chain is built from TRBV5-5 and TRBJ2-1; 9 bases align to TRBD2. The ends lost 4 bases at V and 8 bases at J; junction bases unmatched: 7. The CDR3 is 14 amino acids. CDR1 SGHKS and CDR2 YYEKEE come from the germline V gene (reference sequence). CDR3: CASSRGTSIDEQFF. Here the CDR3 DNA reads TGTGCCAGCAGCCGGGGGACTAGCATCGATGAGCAGTTCTTC.

The CDR3 sequence is CASSQPGQGFPSTDTQYF. The CDR3 coding sequence is TGTGCCAGCAGCCAACCGGGACAGGGGTTCCCTAGCACAGATACGCAGTATTTT. The chain combines TRBV7-3 with TRBJ2-3, with 10 bases identical to TRBD1. V trimming: 5 bases; J trimming: 0 bases; junction bases outside the gene matches: 11. Germline V CDR1 and CDR2: SGHTA, FQGTGA. The CDR3 runs to 18 residues.

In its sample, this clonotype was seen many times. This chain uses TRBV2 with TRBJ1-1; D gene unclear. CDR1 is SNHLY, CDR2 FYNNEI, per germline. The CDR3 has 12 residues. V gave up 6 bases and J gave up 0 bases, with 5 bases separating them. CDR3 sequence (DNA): TGTGCCAGCAGCCGGATGAACACTGAAGCTTTCTTT. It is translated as CASSRMNTEAFF.

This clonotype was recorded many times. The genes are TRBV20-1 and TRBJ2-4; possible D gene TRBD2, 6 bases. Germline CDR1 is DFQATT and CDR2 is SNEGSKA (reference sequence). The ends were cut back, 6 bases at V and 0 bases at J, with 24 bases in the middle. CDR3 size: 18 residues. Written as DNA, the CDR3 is TGCAGTGCCCCGACTCCCCAGCGGAGGGACGTAGCCAAAAACATTCAGTACTTC. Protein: CSAPTPQRRDVAKNIQYF.

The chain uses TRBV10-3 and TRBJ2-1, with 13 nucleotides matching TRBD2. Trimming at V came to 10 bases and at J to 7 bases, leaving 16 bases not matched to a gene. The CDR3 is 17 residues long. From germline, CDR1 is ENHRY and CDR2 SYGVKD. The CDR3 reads CATKAQGLAGVGNEQFF. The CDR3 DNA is TGTGCCACCAAAGCACAAGGACTAGCGGGAGTCGGGAATGAGCAGTTCTTC.

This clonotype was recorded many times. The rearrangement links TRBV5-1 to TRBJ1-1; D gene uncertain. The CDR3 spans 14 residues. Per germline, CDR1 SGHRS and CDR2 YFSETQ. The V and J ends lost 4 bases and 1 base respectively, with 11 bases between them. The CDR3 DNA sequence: TGCGCCAGCAGCAAAAATTCACGGAACACTGAAGCTTTCTTT. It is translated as CASSKNSRNTEAFF.